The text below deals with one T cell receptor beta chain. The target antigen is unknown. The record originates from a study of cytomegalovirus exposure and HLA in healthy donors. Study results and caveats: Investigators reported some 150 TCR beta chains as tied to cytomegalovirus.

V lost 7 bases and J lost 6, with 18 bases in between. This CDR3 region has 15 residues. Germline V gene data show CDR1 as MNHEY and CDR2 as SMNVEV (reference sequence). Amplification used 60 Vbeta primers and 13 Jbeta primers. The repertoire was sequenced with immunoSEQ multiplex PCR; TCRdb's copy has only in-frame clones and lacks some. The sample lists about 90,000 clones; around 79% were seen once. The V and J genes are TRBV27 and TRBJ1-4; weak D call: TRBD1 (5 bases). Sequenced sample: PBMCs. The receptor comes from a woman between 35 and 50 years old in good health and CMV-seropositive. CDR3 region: CASKRANRGDEKLFF. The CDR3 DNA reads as TGTGCCAGCAAAAGGGCCAACCGGGGGGATGAAAAACTGTTTTTT.